The clone carrying this T cell receptor beta chain occurred a few times. A multiplex PCR was run with 60 Vbeta primers and 13 Jbeta primers. Repertoires were generated with immunoSEQ multiplex PCR, while TCRdb's copy carries only in-frame clones and drops some. The table records 120,000 or so clones, 65% to 85% of them present only once. Between the trimmed V and J ends, which lost 2 bases and 1 base, there was a span of 10 bases. The V gene's germline CDR1 is MNHEY and CDR2 SMNVEV (reference sequence). This CDR3 is built from 15 residues. This entry comes from a study of cytomegalovirus exposure and HLA in healthy donors.

Sequencing was performed on PBMCs. The clonotype was recovered from a man between 18 and 35 years old in good health and CMV-seropositive. The chain is built from TRBV27 and TRBJ2-3; D is unclear. The CDR3 sequence is CASSLRLSGTDTQYF. The CDR3 DNA follows: TGTGCCAGCAGTTTAAGACTCTCTGGCACAGATACGCAGTATTTT.